This T cell receptor beta chain was sequenced for a study of cytomegalovirus exposure and HLA in healthy donors. Study outcomes and limitations: Researchers catalogued roughly 170 TCR beta chains as cytomegalovirus-associated. Per published accounts, TCR beta sequences correctly predicted the HLA-A and HLA-B alleles of most subjects.

Donors consisted of healthy bone marrow donors. Trimming stripped 5 bases from V and 0 bases from J, with 20 bases between. This CDR3 region has 17 residues. The germline CDR1 and CDR2 sequences are SGHRS and YFSETQ. PCR primers comprised 60 Vbeta and 13 Jbeta primers. Only in-frame clones appear in the TCRdb table, and some are missing; sequencing was by immunoSEQ multiplex PCR. In the table there are 99,000 or so clones, around 82% of which are singletons. This clone came up once. Its antigen is currently unknown. Sequencing input: PBMCs. The chain carries TRBV5-1 and TRBJ1-1; D ambiguous. The receptor's source is a woman in her thirties or forties in good health and CMV-seronegative. For the CDR3, the DNA is TGCGCCAGCAGTCGGGTCGCTGCGCACCCTATGAACACTGAAGCTTTCTTT. This translates into CASSRVAAHPMNTEAFF.